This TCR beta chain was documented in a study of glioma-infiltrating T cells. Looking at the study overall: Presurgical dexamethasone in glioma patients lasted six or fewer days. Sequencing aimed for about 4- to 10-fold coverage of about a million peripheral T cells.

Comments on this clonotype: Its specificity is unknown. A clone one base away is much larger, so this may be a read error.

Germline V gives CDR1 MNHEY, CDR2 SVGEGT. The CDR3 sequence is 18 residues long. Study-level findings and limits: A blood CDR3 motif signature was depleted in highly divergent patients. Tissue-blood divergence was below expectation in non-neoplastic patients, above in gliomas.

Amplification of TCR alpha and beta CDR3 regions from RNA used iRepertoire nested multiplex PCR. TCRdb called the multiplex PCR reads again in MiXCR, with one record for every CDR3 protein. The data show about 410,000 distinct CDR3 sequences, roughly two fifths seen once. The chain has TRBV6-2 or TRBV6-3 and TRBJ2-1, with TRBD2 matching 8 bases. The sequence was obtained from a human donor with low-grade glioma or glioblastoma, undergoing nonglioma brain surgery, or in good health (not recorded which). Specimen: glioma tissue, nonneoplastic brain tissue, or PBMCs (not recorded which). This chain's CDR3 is CASSYFLNPSGQRNEKFF. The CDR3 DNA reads TGTGCCAGCAGTTACTTCCTAAACCCTAGCGGGCAGCGGAATGAGAAGTTCTTC.